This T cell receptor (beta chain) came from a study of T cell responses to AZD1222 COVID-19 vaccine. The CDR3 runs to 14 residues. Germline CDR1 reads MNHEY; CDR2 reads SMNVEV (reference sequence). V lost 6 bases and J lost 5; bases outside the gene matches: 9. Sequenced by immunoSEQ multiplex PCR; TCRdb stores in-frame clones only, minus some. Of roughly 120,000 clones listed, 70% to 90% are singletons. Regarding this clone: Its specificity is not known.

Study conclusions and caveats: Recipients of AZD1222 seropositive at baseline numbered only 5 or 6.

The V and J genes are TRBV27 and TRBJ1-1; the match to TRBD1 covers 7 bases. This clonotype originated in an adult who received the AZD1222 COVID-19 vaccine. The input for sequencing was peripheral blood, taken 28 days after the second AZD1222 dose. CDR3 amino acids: CASSFTGVGTEAFF. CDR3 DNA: TGTGCCAGCAGCTTCACAGGGGTTGGAACTGAAGCTTTCTTT.